The 16 T cell receptor beta chains given below trace back to one sample, sequenced in a study of neurological immune-mediated disorders. MiXCR, applied by TCRdb to the 5' RACE reads, yields one record per CDR3 protein. The table has tens of thousands of distinct CDR3 sequences, under 4.5% seen once. The sample was PBMCs. The receptors come from a woman aged 50 to 60 with multiple sclerosis.

This clonotype was observed many times. V is TRBV29-1 and J is TRBJ2-1, with D unclear. Germline values: CDR1 SQVTM, CDR2 ANQGSEA. V lost 7 bases, J lost 0 bases, and 7 bases lay in between. CDR3 length equals 12 residues. The CDR3 DNA reads TGCAGCGCCGTTAGCTCCTACAATGAGCAGTTCTTC. It specifies CSAVSSYNEQFF.

This clonotype has ten or more counts. The J gene is TRBJ1-2, the V gene TRBV20-1, with 9 bases lining up with TRBD1. Germline values: CDR1 DFQATT, CDR2 SNEGSKA (reference sequence). The CDR3 sequence is 15 residues long. V lost 6 bases to trimming and J lost 7 bases; unmatched junction nucleotides: 15. This CDR3 reads CSANGASGQGGGYTF. The CDR3 nucleotides are TGCAGTGCCAATGGGGCCTCGGGACAGGGAGGTGGCTACACCTTC.

The CDR3 DNA follows: TGTGCCAGCAGTGAATTGGGCAGGCAAGAAGGCCAGTACTTC. It encodes CASSELGRQEGQYF. The rearrangement links TRBV6-1 to TRBJ2-5; no firm D call. Germline CDR1 reads MNHNS; CDR2 reads SASEGT. This CDR3 has 14 residues. V was clipped by 2 bases and J by 10 bases, with 17 bases between them.

This clonotype was detected ten times or more. The chain links TRBV9 to TRBJ1-6, with D possibly being TRBD1 (6 bases). The V and J ends lost 4 bases and 6 bases respectively, with 23 bases between them. The CDR3 covers 18 residues. The germline V gene has CDR1 SGDLS and CDR2 YYNGEE. In nucleotides, the CDR3 is TGTGCCAGCAGCAGCTCGCGGGACGGGGGGCGCGGTAATTCACCCCTCCACTTT. Residues: CASSSSRDGGRGNSPLHF.

The V call is TRBV21-1, the J call TRBJ1-5; TRBD1 was called by the table and not checked on the DNA. TRBV21-1 is annotated as a pseudogene. The length of the CDR3 is 13 residues. This chain's CDR3 is CASRQNSNKTQNF. CDR3 DNA sequence: TGTGCCAGCCGACAGAATAGCAATAAGACCCAGAATTTT.

This clonotype was detected ten times or more. This chain links TRBV7-2 with TRBJ1-2; D gene ambiguous. Germline loops: CDR1 SGHTA, CDR2 FQGNSA. CDR3 size: 15 residues. V was shortened by 5 bases and J by 3 bases, with 16 bases between the two germline ends. CDR3 loop: CASSPWVGGYYGYTF. Written as DNA, the CDR3 is TGTGCCAGCAGCCCATGGGTTGGAGGGTACTATGGCTACACCTTC.

This clonotype was counted ten times or more. The chain joins TRBV11-2 to TRBJ2-1; D not certain. From germline, CDR1 is SGHAT and CDR2 FQNNGV. V was shortened by 6 bases and J by 0 bases, with 12 bases between the two germline ends. The CDR3 covers 15 residues. For the CDR3, the DNA is TGTGCCAGCAGTCAGCTGTCAAGCTCCTACAATGAGCAGTTCTTC. It specifies CASSQLSSSYNEQFF.

This clonotype was counted ten times or more. This chain joins TRBV7-2 and TRBJ2-1, with 7 bases aligning to TRBD1. The CDR3 is made up of 12 amino acids. Unmatched junction bases numbered 5, after V lost 5 bases and J lost 10 bases. CDR1 SGHTA and CDR2 FQGNSA come from the germline V gene. The CDR3 bases are TGTGCCAGCAGCCCCTGGGACAGAGAGCAGTTCTTC. Translated: CASSPWDREQFF. Full variable domain (missing parts from reference TRBV7-2 and TRBJ2-1): GAGVSQSPSNKVTEKGKDVELRCDPISGHTALYWYRQSLGQGLEFLIYFQGNSAPDKSGLPSDRFSAERTGGSVSTLTIQRTQQEDSAVYLCASSPWDREQFFGPGTRLTVL.

This clonotype has a count of ten or more. The V call is TRBV9, the J call TRBJ2-7; 9 bases agree with TRBD1. Germline CDR1 and CDR2: SGDLS and YYNGEE. V gave up 0 bases and J gave up 7 bases; unmatched junction bases: 5. CDR3 length: 14 amino acids. CDR3 nucleotide sequence: TGTGCCAGCAGCGTAGGCGGACAGGGGTATGAGCAGTACTTC. It is translated as CASSVGGQGYEQYF.

This clonotype came up many times. The chain couples TRBV5-1 to TRBJ2-2; D is undetermined. Germline V gene sequence: CDR1 SGHRS, CDR2 YFSETQ. Between the trimmed V and J ends, which lost 1 base and 10 bases, there was a span of 14 bases. The CDR3 sequence is 14 residues long. The DNA of the CDR3 is TGCGCCAGCAGCTTGCGGCCGGAAGCTTCGGAGCTGTTTTTT. Translated, it gives CASSLRPEASELFF.

In its sample, this clonotype was seen many times. The rearrangement links TRBV10-3 to TRBJ1-3; D unclear. Trimming stripped 3 bases from V and 0 bases from J, with 9 bases between. CDR3 length: 15 amino acids. Germline loops: CDR1 ENHRY, CDR2 SYGVKD. The CDR3 DNA reads as TGTGCCATCAGTGACGACGGCCGCTCTGGAAACACCATATATTTT. It yields the protein CAISDDGRSGNTIYF.

At least ten counts were recorded for this clonotype. This CDR3 is CASSPSTEAFF. CDR3 in DNA: TGTGCCAGCAGCCCCTCAACTGAAGCTTTCTTT. The chain joins TRBV7-2 to TRBJ1-1; D unresolved. CDR3 length: 11 residues. Germline-derived CDR1 and CDR2 are SGHTA and FQGNSA. The ends were cut back, 5 bases at V and 5 bases at J, with 6 bases in the middle.

This clonotype was detected ten times or more. This rearrangement joins TRBV5-1 to TRBJ1-1; D is unresolved. The germline gives CDR1 SGHRS, CDR2 YFSETQ. The CDR3 contains 14 residues. Trimming took off 8 bases at V and 1 base at J, with 15 bases between the two ends. As DNA, the CDR3 is TGCGCCAGTCACACTGGGCAGGCGAACACTGAAGCTTTCTTT. As protein: CASHTGQANTEAFF.

This clonotype has ten or more counts. The chain has TRBV3-1 and TRBJ2-7; TRBD2 aligns across 11 bases. The CDR3 covers 15 residues. The germline V gene encodes CDR1 LGHDT and CDR2 YNNKEL (reference sequence). The V and J ends lost 1 base and 7 bases, in that order; junction bases with no gene match: 6. The CDR3 here is CASSQGLAGSREQYF. The CDR3 DNA sequence: TGTGCCAGCAGCCAAGGACTAGCGGGGTCTAGGGAGCAGTACTTC.

About this clonotype: Being one base from a much bigger clone, this may be a read error. The chain employs TRBV3-1 and TRBJ1-6, with 8 bases that match TRBD1. Germline CDR1 LGHDT, CDR2 YNNKEL (reference sequence). The CDR3 contains 15 residues. The CDR3 DNA follows: TGTGCCAGCACGACCACCGGGACAGGAATGTCACACCTCCACTTT. Translating it yields CASTTTGTGMSHLHF.

There are many counts of this clonotype. The chain couples TRBV3-1 to TRBJ2-1, with TRBD2 identical over 8 bases. Looked up from germline, CDR1 is LGHDT and CDR2 is YNNKEL (reference sequence). The ends lost 1 base at V and 5 bases at J; junction bases unmatched: 4. The CDR3 has 15 amino acids. This CDR3 is CASSQAGTRNNEQFF. CDR3 DNA: TGTGCCAGCAGCCAAGCCGGGACTAGAAACAATGAGCAGTTCTTC.